This T cell receptor beta chain was recorded in a study of Ad26.COV2.S vaccination and SARS-CoV-2 variants. Study in general: Ad26.COV2.S was injected intramuscularly once or twice, 56 days apart.

As to treatment: 15 to 20 received Ad26.COV2.S at low or high dose, single or two shots; about 5 received placebo; per-sample allocation not given. Collection of samples fell on day 63 after the first vaccine or placebo injection. SARS-CoV-2 spike from the Wuhan strain was encoded by the vaccine, an Ad26 vector. Overall study results and limits: Analytic work on TCR breadth and depth might have understated the full extent of total T cell responses. It was found that vaccine and placebo recipients had similar non-spike TCR breadth.

The data were produced by immunoSEQ multiplex PCR, yet TCRdb's version contains in-frame clones alone and is incomplete. The repertoire holds roughly 420,000 clones, with 85% to 90% as singletons. The CDR3 loop spans 13 amino acids. CDR1 and CDR2 from the germline V gene are MNHEY and SVGAGI. Between the trimmed V and J ends, which lost 3 bases and 7 bases, there was a span of 7 bases. Note on this clone: The target antigen is unknown.

This TCR derives from a person between 18 and 65 years old who received the Ad26.COV2.S COVID-19 vaccine or a placebo. The chain carries TRBV6-5 and TRBJ1-6; D is possibly TRBD1 (5 bases). This specimen consisted of peripheral blood, obtained in a trial of Ad26.COV2.S vaccine versus placebo. The CDR3 region has the DNA TGTGCCAGCAGTTATAACAGGAATTCACCCCTCCACTTT. This gives the protein CASSYNRNSPLHF.